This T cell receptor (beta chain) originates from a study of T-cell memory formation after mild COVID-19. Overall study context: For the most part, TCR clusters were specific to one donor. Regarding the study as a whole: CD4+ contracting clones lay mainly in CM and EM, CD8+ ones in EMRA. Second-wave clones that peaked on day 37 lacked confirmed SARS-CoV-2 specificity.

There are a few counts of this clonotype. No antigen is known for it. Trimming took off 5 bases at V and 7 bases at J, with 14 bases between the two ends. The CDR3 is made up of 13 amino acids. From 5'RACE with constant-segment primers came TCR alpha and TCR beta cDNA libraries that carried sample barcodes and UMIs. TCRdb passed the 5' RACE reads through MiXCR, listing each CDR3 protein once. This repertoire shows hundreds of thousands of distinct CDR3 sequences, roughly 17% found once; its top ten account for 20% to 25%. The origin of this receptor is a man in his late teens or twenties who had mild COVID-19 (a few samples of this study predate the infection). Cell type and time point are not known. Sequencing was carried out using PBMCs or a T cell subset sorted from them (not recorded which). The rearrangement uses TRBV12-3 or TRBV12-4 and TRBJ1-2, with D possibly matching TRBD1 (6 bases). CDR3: CASSLGGALGYTF. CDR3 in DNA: TGTGCCAGCAGTCTGGGGGGGGCCCTTGGCTACACCTTC.